These 17 T cell receptor beta chains originate from one sample sequenced in a study of T-cell reconstitution after alpha-beta-depleted transplantation in children. This sample's TCRbeta library carried unique molecular identifier barcodes. TCRdb itself ran the PCR reads through MiXCR, one entry per CDR3 protein. The table has around 78,000 distinct CDR3 sequences, about 7% seen once. Sequenced here: PBMCs from the stem cell graft donor, sampled from the stem cell graft. These receptors were obtained from a human donor who donated a stem cell graft to a child with acute lymphoblastic leukemia.

At least ten counts were recorded for this clonotype. This rearrangement joins TRBV7-2 to TRBJ1-5, with a tentative D call TRBD1 (6 bases). Germline loops: CDR1 SGHTA, CDR2 FQGNSA. This CDR3 contains 13 residues. Trimming removed 8 bases from V and 4 bases from J, with 12 bases in between. The CDR3 loop reads CASGVQGNQPQHF. CDR3 DNA sequence: TGTGCCAGCGGGGTACAGGGTAATCAGCCCCAGCATTTT. Combining the CDR3 with reference TRBV7-2 and TRBJ1-5 gives the whole variable domain GAGVSQSPSNKVTEKGKDVELRCDPISGHTALYWYRQSLGQGLEFLIYFQGNSAPDKSGLPSDRFSAERTGGSVSTLTIQRTQQEDSAVYLCASGVQGNQPQHFGDGTRLSIL.

This clonotype was recorded at least ten times. V gene TRBV20-1 combines with J gene TRBJ1-2, with a tentative D call TRBD1 (5 bases). The germline V gene has CDR1 DFQATT and CDR2 SNEGSKA (reference sequence). The CDR3 sequence is 11 residues long. Trimming pared 5 bases from V and 8 bases from J, leaving 12 bases between. The CDR3 loop reads CSAPHTGGYTF. The CDR3 DNA reads TGCAGTGCTCCCCACACAGGCGGCTACACCTTC.

The table lists this clonotype with many counts. This sequence joins TRBV24-1 and TRBJ2-1; 10 positions match TRBD2. This CDR3 contains 16 residues. CDR1 and CDR2 from the germline V gene are KGHDR and SFDVKD. J gave up 7 bases and V 4 bases, and 9 bases lay outside the gene matches. CDR3 bases: TGTGCCACCAGTGACCCTGTTAGCGGGGGGATTAATGAGCAGTTCTTC. This codes for CATSDPVSGGINEQFF.

This clonotype was detected many times. The genes are TRBV20-1 and TRBJ1-2; D remains ambiguous. CDR1 is DFQATT and CDR2 is SNEGSKA in the germline V gene (reference sequence). V gave up 5 bases and J gave up 4 bases, with 14 bases separating them. The CDR3 length is 13 residues. The DNA for the CDR3 is TGCAGTGCTCTTCCCCAGGAGCGCTATGGCTACACCTTC. Encoded protein: CSALPQERYGYTF.

This clonotype was detected ten times or more. The chain recombines TRBV14 with TRBJ1-1, with D perhaps TRBD1 (6 bases). This CDR3 region has 14 residues. Germline values: CDR1 SGHDN, CDR2 FVKESK. V was clipped by 3 bases and J by 5 bases, with 13 bases between them. Here the CDR3 DNA reads TGTGCCAGCAGCCAGCAAACAGGGTTAACTGAAGCTTTCTTT. This sequence encodes CASSQQTGLTEAFF. The full variable domain, rest sourced from reference TRBV14 and TRBJ1-1, is EAGVTQFPSHSVIEKGQTVTLRCDPISGHDNLYWYRRVMGKEIKFLLHFVKESKQDESGMPNNRFLAERTGGTYSTLKVQPAELEDSGVYFCASSQQTGLTEAFFGQGTRLTVV.

This clonotype occurred many times. This chain connects TRBV10-3 to TRBJ1-3; D call uncertain. This CDR3 has 14 amino acids. CDR1 ENHRY and CDR2 SYGVKD come from the germline V gene. With 4 bases removed from V and 2 bases from J, the gap between germline ends came to 9 bases. Written as DNA, the CDR3 is TGTGCCATCAGTGCCAGGACTACTGGAAACACCATATATTTT. Protein sequence: CAISARTTGNTIYF.

This sequence joins TRBV29-1 and TRBJ2-6; TRBD1 is a possible D gene (6 bases). The CDR3 contains 16 residues. Between the trimmed V and J ends, which lost 6 bases and 0 bases, there was a span of 15 bases. Germline CDR1 is SQVTM and CDR2 is ANQGSEA. The CDR3 is CSVARTVSSGANVLTF. DNA of the CDR3: TGCAGCGTCGCTAGGACAGTTAGCTCTGGGGCCAACGTCCTGACTTTC.

This clonotype was counted at least ten times. The V and J genes are TRBV4-1 and TRBJ2-7, with 9 bases lining up with TRBD2. Trimming took 1 base from V and 5 from J; bases not matched to a gene: 6. The CDR3 contains 15 residues. The germline CDR1 and CDR2 sequences are MGHRA and YSYEKL. The CDR3, as DNA: TGCGCCAGCAGCCAAGGCCCGGGCGGGGGGGACGAGCAGTACTTC. Its protein product is CASSQGPGGGDEQYF.

This clonotype was detected many times. The chain uses TRBV27 and TRBJ2-7; 9 nucleotides match TRBD2. The CDR3 consists of 12 residues. Germline loops: CDR1 MNHEY, CDR2 SMNVEV (reference sequence). Unmatched junction bases numbered 2, after V lost 6 bases and J lost 5 bases. CDR3 DNA: TGTGCCAGCAGCTCTAGCGGGAACGAGCAGTACTTC. It is translated as CASSSSGNEQYF.

This clonotype has at least ten counts. The J gene is TRBJ2-5, the V gene TRBV7-9; D is unresolved. The CDR3 totals 14 residues. Germline CDR1 and CDR2: SEHNR and FQNEAQ (reference sequence). With 8 bases removed from V and 3 bases from J, the gap between germline ends came to 16 bases. In DNA, the CDR3 is TGTGCCAGCCAACTTCCTTTGGGAAAAGAGACCCAGTACTTC. Encoded protein: CASQLPLGKETQYF.

This clonotype was picked up a small number of times. The gene calls are TRBV18 and TRBJ2-4; no firm D call. The CDR3 is 16 residues long. V lost 0 bases and J lost 0, with 9 bases in between. From germline, CDR1 is KGHSH and CDR2 LQKENI. The CDR3 DNA reads as TGTGCCAGCTCACCACCGACGGTTCTAGCCAAAAACATTCAGTACTTC. This encodes CASSPPTVLAKNIQYF.

This clonotype came up many times. In DNA form, the CDR3 reads TGCGCCAGCAGCCAAGGTCGGACAGGGGATTCCGCAGATACGCAGTATTTT. This gives the protein CASSQGRTGDSADTQYF. V usage is TRBV4-3 and J usage is TRBJ2-3, with 9 bases matching TRBD1. V lost 1 base, J lost 4 bases, and 9 bases stayed unmatched. Germline CDR1 LGHNA, CDR2 YSLEER. This CDR3 is 17 amino acids long.

This clonotype was observed at least ten times. This chain uses TRBV5-1 with TRBJ2-7, with unresolved D. Germline CDR1 and CDR2: SGHRS and YFSETQ. The V end was cut by 3 bases, the J end by 6 bases, with 16 bases between. The CDR3 is 14 amino acids. The CDR3 protein is CASSSPGQPGEQYF. CDR3 coding DNA: TGCGCCAGCAGCTCTCCCGGGCAACCGGGCGAGCAGTACTTC.

This clonotype was counted ten times or more. V usage is TRBV12-3 or TRBV12-4 and J usage is TRBJ2-2, with 7 bases identical to TRBD1. J gave up 5 bases and V 4 bases, and 7 bases lay outside the gene matches. CDR3 length equals 15 residues. DNA of the CDR3: TGTGCCAGCAGTTGGGACAGAGATTTTACCGGGGAGCTGTTTTTT. This sequence encodes CASSWDRDFTGELFF.

The chain recombines TRBV21-1 with TRBJ1-6; the DNA was not used to check the table's D call, TRBD1. TRBV21-1 is annotated as a pseudogene. CDR3 length equals 16 residues. CDR3 sequence (DNA): TGTGCCAGCAGCATAGCGCCCAAACAGGGCGGATCACCCCTCCACTTT. Translating it yields CASSIAPKQGGSPLHF.

This clonotype was seen ten or more times. The chain links TRBV6-5 to TRBJ2-2; weak D call: TRBD1 (6 bases). This CDR3 is 17 amino acids long. V shed 0 bases and J shed 1 base, with 12 bases lying between them. CDR1 and CDR2 (germline): MNHEY, SVGAGI. The CDR3 DNA follows: TGTGCCAGCAGTTACTCGACCCTGGGACAGAACACCGGGGAGCTGTTTTTT. Protein product: CASSYSTLGQNTGELFF.

This clonotype was counted ten times or more. V usage is TRBV7-2 and J usage is TRBJ1-1; D is ambiguous. V shed 2 bases and J shed 0 bases, with 7 bases lying between them. This CDR3 region has 14 residues. The germline gives CDR1 SGHTA, CDR2 FQGNSA. The CDR3 nucleotides read TGTGCCAGCAGCTTATCTTACATGAACACTGAAGCTTTCTTT. Protein sequence: CASSLSYMNTEAFF. Full variable domain (outside the CDR3, taken from reference TRBV7-2 and TRBJ1-1): GAGVSQSPSNKVTEKGKDVELRCDPISGHTALYWYRQSLGQGLEFLIYFQGNSAPDKSGLPSDRFSAERTGGSVSTLTIQRTQQEDSAVYLCASSLSYMNTEAFFGQGTRLTVV.